The entry that follows covers one TCR beta chain sequence. This sample is drawn from a study of T cell changes during pregnancy in multiple sclerosis. TCRdb's table, derived via immunoSEQ multiplex PCR, lists solely in-frame clones and lacks some. The profile covers more than 35,000 clones, with around 90% appearing a single time and approximately 0.5% taken by the ten largest. The germline V and J ends were trimmed by 6 bases and 5 bases, with 13 bases remaining between them. Germline loops: CDR1 MNHEY, CDR2 SMNVEV (reference sequence). CDR3 length: 14 amino acids. The TCR originated in a female donor with multiple sclerosis, enrolled in a pregnancy study. The V and J genes are TRBV27 and TRBJ2-2; D remains ambiguous. Sequencing was performed on CD4+ T cells from peripheral blood mononuclear cells, taken in the first trimester of pregnancy. The CDR3 DNA reads as TGTGCCAGCAGCTCCCCCCCGGAGACCGGGGAGCTGTTTTTT. It specifies CASSSPPETGELFF.